This paragraph reports one TCR beta chain. From germline, CDR1 is LGHNA and CDR2 YNFKEQ. V was pared by 0 bases and J by 4 bases, with 13 bases between. CDR3 size: 15 residues. This specimen comes from a study of blood T cell repertoires in COVID-19. Study-level information: Samples came from the United States, Italy and Spain, spanning acute and convalescent COVID-19. Nucleic acid was either cDNA or gDNA, and it came from T cells, B-cell-depleted T cells, or PBMCs.

Original processing notes: How many nucleated cells were present was estimated from reference gene primer amplification. Generated by immunoSEQ multiplex PCR, the TCRdb table keeps only in-frame clones and is missing some. Clone size and the V and J calls come from that table; the DNA yielded D and trimming. This sample has roughly 70,000 clones, with 80% to 85% found just once. Sequenced input: peripheral blood. The genes are TRBV4-2 and TRBJ2-7; D possibly corresponds to TRBD2 (5 bases). This sequence originates from a human donor in a cohort sampled during active COVID-19. The chain's CDR3 is CASSQEAASSYEQYF. The CDR3 region has the DNA TGTGCCAGCAGCCAAGAGGCGGCTAGCTCTTACGAGCAGTACTTC.